The entry below describes one T cell receptor beta chain. Its target is not known. J lost 4 bases, V lost 3 bases, and 6 bases had no gene match. The CDR3 sequence is 17 residues long. CDR1 and CDR2 (germline): LNHDA, SQIVND (reference sequence). Method: immunoSEQ multiplex PCR; TCRdb's copy keeps in-frame clones and lacks some. The sample holds over a million clones; approximately 98.5% are singletons and the top ten take over 0.3%. These data come from a study of shared clonotypes between healthy human individuals. Points from the study as a whole: Memory subsets had estimated richness that was generally smaller than that of naive subsets.

The specimen sequenced was naive CD4+ T cells sorted from blood. The sample's subset: CD45RA+ positively selected. The rearrangement joins TRBV19 to TRBJ2-3; 14 bases line up with TRBD2. The clonotype comes from a man under 40 in good health. The CDR3 region is CASSIGTSGRVADTQYF. In DNA, the CDR3 is TGTGCCAGTAGTATCGGGACTAGCGGGAGAGTTGCAGATACGCAGTATTTT.